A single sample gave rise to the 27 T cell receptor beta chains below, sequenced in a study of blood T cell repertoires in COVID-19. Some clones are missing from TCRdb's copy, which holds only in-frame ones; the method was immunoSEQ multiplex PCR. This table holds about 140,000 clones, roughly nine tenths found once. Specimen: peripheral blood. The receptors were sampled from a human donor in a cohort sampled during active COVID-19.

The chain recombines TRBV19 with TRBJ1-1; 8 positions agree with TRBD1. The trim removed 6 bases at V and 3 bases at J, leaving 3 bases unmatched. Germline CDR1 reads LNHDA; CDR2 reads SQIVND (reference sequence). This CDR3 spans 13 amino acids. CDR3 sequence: CASSLQGDTEAFF. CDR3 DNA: TGTGCCAGTAGCTTACAGGGGGACACTGAAGCTTTCTTT.

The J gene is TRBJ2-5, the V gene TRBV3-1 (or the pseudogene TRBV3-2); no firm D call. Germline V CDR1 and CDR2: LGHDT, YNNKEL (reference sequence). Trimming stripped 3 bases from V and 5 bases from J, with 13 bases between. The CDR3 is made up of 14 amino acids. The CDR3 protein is CASSHSAAGETQYF. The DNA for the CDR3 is TGTGCCAGCAGCCATTCCGCGGCTGGGGAGACCCAGTACTTC.

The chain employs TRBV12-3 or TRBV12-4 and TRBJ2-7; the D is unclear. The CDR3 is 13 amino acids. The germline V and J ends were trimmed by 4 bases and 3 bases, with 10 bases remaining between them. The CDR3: CASSSGRNYEQYF. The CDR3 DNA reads TGTGCCAGCAGTTCCGGTCGAAACTACGAGCAGTACTTC.

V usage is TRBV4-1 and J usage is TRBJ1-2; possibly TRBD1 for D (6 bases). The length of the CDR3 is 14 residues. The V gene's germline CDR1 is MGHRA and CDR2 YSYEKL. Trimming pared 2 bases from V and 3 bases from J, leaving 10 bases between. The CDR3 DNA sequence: TGCGCCAGCAGCCAAAGTACAGGGCACTATGGCTACACCTTC. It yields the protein CASSQSTGHYGYTF.

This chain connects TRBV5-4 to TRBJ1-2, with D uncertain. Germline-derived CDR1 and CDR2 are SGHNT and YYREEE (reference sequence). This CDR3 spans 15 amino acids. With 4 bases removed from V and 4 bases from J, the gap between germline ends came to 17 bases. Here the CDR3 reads CASSHRVGGSYGYTF. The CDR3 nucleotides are TGTGCCAGCAGCCACCGGGTTGGAGGCAGCTATGGCTACACCTTC. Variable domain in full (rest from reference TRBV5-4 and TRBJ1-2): ETGVTQSPTHLIKTRGQQVTLRCSSQSGHNTVSWYQQALGQGPQFIFQYYREEENGRGNFPPRFSGLQFPNYSSELNVNALELDDSALYLCASSHRVGGSYGYTFGSGTRLTVV.

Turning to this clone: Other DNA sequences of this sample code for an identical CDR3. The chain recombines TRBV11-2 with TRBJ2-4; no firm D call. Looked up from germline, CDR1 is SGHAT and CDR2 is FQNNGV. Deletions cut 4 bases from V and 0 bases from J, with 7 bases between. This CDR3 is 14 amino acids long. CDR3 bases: TGTGCCAGCAGCTCTAGGTTAGCCAAAAACATTCAGTACTTC. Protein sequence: CASSSRLAKNIQYF. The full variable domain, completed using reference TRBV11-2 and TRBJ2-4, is EAGVAQSPRYKIIEKRQSVAFWCNPISGHATLYWYQQILGQGPKLLIQFQNNGVVDDSQLPKDRFSAERLKGVDSTLKIQPAKLEDSAVYLCASSSRLAKNIQYFGAGTRLSVL.

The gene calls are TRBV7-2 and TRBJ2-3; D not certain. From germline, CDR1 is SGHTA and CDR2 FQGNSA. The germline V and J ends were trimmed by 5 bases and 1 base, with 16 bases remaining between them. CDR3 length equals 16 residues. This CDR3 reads CASSRPRGFGTDTQYF. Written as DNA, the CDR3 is TGTGCCAGCAGCCGCCCTCGAGGTTTCGGCACAGATACGCAGTATTTT.

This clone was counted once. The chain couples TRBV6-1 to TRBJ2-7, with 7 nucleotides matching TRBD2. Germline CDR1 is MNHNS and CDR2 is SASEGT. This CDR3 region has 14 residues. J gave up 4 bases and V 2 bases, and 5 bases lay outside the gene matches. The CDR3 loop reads CASSEFWGGYEQYF. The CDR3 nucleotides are TGTGCCAGCAGTGAATTCTGGGGGGGGTACGAGCAGTACTTC.

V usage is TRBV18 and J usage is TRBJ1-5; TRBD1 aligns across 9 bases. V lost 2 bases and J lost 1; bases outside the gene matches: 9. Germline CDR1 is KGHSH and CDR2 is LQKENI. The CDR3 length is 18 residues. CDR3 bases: TGTGCCAGCTCACCAAAGGAGGGGACAGGGAGGAGCAATCAGCCCCAGCATTTT. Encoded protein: CASSPKEGTGRSNQPQHF.

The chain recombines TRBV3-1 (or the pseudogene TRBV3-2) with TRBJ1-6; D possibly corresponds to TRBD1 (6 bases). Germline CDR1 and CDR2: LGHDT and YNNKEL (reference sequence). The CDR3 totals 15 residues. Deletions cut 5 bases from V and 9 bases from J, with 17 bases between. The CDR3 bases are TGTGCCAGCAGCTACCTGAGGGGGGGAAGTTCACCCCTCCACTTT. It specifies CASSYLRGGSSPLHF.

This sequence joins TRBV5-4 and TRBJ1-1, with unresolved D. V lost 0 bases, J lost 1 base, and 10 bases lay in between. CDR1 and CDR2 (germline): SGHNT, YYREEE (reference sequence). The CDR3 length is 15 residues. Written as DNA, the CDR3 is TGTGCCAGCAGCTTGGGGGGAGAGGGGAACACTGAAGCTTTCTTT. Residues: CASSLGGEGNTEAFF.

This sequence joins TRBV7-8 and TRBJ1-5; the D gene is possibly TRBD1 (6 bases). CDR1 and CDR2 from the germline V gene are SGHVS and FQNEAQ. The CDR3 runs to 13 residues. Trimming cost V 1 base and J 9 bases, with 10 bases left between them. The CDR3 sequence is CASSLVGGGPQHF. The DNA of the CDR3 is TGTGCCAGCAGCTTAGTAGGGGGGGGGCCCCAGCATTTT. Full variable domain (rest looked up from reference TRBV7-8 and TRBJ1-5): GAGVSQSPRYKVAKRGQDVALRCDPISGHVSLFWYQQALGQGPEFLTYFQNEAQLDKSGLPSDRFFAERPEGSVSTLKIQRTQQEDSAVYLCASSLVGGGPQHFGDGTRLSIL.

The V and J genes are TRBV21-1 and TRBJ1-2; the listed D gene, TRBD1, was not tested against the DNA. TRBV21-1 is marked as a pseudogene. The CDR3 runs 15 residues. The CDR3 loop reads CASSKAAKVRHGYTF. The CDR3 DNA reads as TGTGCCAGCAGCAAAGCTGCGAAGGTCAGGCATGGCTACACCTTC.

In DNA, the CDR3 is TGCGCCAGCAGCTTTCGGGGGTACACTGAAGCTTTCTTT. As protein: CASSFRGYTEAFF. The gene calls are TRBV5-1 and TRBJ1-1; perhaps TRBD1 as D (5 bases). In germline, CDR1 is SGHRS, CDR2 YFSETQ. This CDR3 is 13 amino acids long. The V and J ends lost 2 bases and 3 bases respectively, with 8 bases between them.

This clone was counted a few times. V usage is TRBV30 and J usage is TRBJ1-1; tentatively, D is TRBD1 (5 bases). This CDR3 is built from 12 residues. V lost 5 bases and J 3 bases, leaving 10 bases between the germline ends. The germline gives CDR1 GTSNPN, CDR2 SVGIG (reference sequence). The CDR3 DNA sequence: TGTGCCTGGGGCAGGGCCGACACTGAAGCTTTCTTT. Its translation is CAWGRADTEAFF.

The CDR3 DNA is TGTGCCAGCAGCCCGAGAGTGACAGGGACAGAGCAGTACTTC. This encodes CASSPRVTGTEQYF. V and J are TRBV3-1 (or the pseudogene TRBV3-2) and TRBJ2-7; TRBD1 aligns across 7 bases. Germline CDR1 reads LGHDT; CDR2 reads YNNKEL (reference sequence). This CDR3 has 14 residues. Trimming took 4 bases from V and 7 from J; bases not matched to a gene: 10.

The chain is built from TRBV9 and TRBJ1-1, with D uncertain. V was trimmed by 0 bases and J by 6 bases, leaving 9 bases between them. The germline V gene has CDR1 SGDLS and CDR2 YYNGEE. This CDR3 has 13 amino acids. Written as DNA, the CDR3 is TGTGCCAGCAGCGTAGTTATGGGCGCTGAAGCTTTCTTT. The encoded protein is CASSVVMGAEAFF.

The CDR3 nucleotides are TGTGCCAGCAGCCACGTCGGGGGGGAGCTAGCCAAAAACATTCAGTACTTC. Encoded protein: CASSHVGGELAKNIQYF. V is TRBV7-8 and J is TRBJ2-4, with 8 bases identical to TRBD2. The V gene's germline CDR1 is SGHVS and CDR2 FQNEAQ. The junction had 9 bases not matched to a gene; V was cut back by 5 bases and J by 0 bases. The CDR3 loop spans 17 amino acids.

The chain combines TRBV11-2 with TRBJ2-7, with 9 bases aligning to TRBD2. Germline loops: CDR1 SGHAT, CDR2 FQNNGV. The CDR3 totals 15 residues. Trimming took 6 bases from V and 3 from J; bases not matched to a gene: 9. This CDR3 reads CASRSLAGTNYEQYF. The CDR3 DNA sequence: TGTGCCAGCAGGTCGCTAGCGGGGACCAACTACGAGCAGTACTTC.

Here the CDR3 reads CASSVNTQNTEAFF. The CDR3 DNA reads as TGTGCCAGCAGTGTTAACACCCAGAACACTGAAGCTTTCTTT. V is TRBV6-4 and J is TRBJ1-1, with unresolved D. This CDR3 contains 14 residues. V was trimmed by 4 bases and J by 1 base, leaving 10 bases between them. Germline values: CDR1 MRHNA, CDR2 SNTAGT.

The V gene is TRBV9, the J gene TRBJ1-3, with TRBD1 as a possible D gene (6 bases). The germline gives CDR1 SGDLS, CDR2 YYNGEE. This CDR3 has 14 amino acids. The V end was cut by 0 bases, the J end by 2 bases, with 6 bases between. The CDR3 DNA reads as TGTGCCAGCAGCGTAGCAGGGGCTGGAAACACCATATATTTT. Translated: CASSVAGAGNTIYF.

The chain's CDR3 is CAWSMSRNTEAFF. The DNA for the CDR3 is TGTGCCTGGAGTATGAGTAGGAACACTGAAGCTTTCTTT. This chain links TRBV30 with TRBJ1-1; D gene ambiguous. Trimming took 2 bases from V and 1 from J, leaving 8 bases between them. Germline V CDR1 and CDR2: GTSNPN, SVGIG (reference sequence). There are 13 residues in the CDR3.

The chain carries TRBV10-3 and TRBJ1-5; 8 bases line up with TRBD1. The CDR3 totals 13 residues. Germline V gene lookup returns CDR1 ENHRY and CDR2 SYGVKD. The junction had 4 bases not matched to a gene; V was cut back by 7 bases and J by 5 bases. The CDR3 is CAITKDRDQPQHF. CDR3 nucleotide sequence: TGTGCCATCACCAAGGACAGGGATCAGCCCCAGCATTTT.

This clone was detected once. The CDR3 here is CASSLSGGVNEQFF. The CDR3, as DNA: TGTGCCAGCAGCTTAAGCGGGGGGGTGAATGAGCAGTTCTTC. The chain combines TRBV7-3 with TRBJ2-1; TRBD2 agrees at 9 bases. The V segment lost 1 base and the J segment 7 bases; nucleotides outside the gene matches: 2. Germline CDR1 SGHTA, CDR2 FQGTGA. This CDR3 comprises 14 residues.

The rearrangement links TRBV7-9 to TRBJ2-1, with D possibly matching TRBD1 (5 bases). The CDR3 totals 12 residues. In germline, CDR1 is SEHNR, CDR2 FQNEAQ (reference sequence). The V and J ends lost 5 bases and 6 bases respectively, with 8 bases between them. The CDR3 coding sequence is TGTGCCAGCAGCGTGCAGGGCAATGAGCAGTTCTTC. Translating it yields CASSVQGNEQFF.

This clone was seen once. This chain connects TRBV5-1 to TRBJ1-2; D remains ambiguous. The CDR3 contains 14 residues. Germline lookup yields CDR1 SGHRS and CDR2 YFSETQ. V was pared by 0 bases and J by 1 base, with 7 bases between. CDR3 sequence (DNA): TGCGCCAGCAGCTTGGCCGGCGGTAACTATGGCTACACCTTC. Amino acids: CASSLAGGNYGYTF.

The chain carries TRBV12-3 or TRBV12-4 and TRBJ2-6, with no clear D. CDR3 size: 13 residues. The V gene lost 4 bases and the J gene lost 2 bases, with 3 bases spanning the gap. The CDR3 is CASSYTGANVLTF. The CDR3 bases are TGTGCCAGCAGTTACACTGGGGCCAACGTCCTGACTTTC.